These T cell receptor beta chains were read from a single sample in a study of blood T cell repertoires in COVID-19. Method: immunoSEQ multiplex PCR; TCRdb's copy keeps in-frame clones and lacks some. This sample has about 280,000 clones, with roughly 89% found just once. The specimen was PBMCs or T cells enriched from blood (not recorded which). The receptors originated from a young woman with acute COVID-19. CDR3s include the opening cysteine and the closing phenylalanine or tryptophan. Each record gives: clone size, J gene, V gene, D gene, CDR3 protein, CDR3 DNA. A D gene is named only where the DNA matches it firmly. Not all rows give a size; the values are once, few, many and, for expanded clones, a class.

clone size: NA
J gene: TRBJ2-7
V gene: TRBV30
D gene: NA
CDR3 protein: CAWSVGHPNYEQYF
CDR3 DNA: TGTGCCTGGAGTGTGGGGCATCCTAACTACGAGCAGTACTTC

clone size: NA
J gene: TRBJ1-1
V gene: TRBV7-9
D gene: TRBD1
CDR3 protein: CASSFGTATRHTEAFF
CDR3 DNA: TGTGCCAGCAGCTTCGGGACAGCCACCAGGCACACTGAAGCTTTCTTT

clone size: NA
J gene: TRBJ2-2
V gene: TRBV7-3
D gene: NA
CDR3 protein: CASSLISGASTGELFF
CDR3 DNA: TGTGCCAGCAGCTTAATCAGTGGGGCGAGCACCGGGGAGCTGTTTTTT

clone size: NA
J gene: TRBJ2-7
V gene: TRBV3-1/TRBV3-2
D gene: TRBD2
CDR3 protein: CASSQERGTVSYEQYF
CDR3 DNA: TGTGCCAGCAGCCAAGAGCGGGGGACGGTATCCTACGAGCAGTACTTC

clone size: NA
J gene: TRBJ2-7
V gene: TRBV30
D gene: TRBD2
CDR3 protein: CAWSLTSGRAGDYEQYF
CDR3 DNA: TGTGCCTGGAGTCTGACTAGCGGGAGGGCCGGGGACTACGAGCAGTACTTC

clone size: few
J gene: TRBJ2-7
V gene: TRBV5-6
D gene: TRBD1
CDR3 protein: CASSWTGGHEQYF
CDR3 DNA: TGTGCCAGCAGCTGGACAGGGGGACACGAGCAGTACTTC

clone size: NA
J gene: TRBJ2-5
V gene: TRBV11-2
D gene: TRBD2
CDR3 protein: CASSPLMGGSLETQYF
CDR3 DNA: TGTGCCAGCAGCCCCCTGATGGGCGGGAGTTTGGAGACCCAGTACTTC

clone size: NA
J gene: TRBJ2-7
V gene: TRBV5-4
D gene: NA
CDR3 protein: CASSPGRGRYEQYF
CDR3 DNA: TGTGCCAGCAGCCCCGGCAGGGGCCGCTACGAGCAGTACTTC

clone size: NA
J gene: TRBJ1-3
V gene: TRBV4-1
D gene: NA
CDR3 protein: CASSQGFTGSRSRVSGNTIYF
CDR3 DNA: TGCGCCAGCAGCCAAGGCTTCACAGGGTCCCGCTCCCGGGTCTCTGGAAACACCATATATTTT

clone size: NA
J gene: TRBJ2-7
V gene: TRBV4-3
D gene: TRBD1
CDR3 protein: CASSQGALPGQGRGESYEQYF
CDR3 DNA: TGCGCCAGCAGCCAAGGTGCCTTACCGGGACAGGGGCGCGGAGAGTCCTACGAGCAGTACTTC

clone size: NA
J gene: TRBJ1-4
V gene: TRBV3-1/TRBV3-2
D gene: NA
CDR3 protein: CASSQPGITNEKLFF
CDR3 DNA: TGTGCCAGCAGCCAACCAGGGATAACTAATGAAAAACTGTTTTTT

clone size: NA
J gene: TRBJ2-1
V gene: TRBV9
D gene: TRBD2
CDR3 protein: CASSTSLAGRWSGNEQFF
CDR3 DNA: TGTGCCAGCAGCACAAGTCTAGCGGGGCGTTGGAGTGGGAATGAGCAGTTCTTC

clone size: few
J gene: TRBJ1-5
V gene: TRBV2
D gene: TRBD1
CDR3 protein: CASRGDRGYSNQPQHF
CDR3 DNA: TGTGCCAGCAGGGGCGACAGGGGATATAGCAATCAGCCCCAGCATTTT

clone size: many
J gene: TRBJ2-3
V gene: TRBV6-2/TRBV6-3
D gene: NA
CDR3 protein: CASSSGQQSTDTQYF
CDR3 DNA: TGTGCCAGCAGTTCCGGACAGCAGAGCACAGATACGCAGTATTTT

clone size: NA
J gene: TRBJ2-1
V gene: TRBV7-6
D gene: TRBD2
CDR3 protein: CASSPLAGQAYNEQFF
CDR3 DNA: TGTGCCAGCAGCCCACTAGCGGGGCAAGCCTACAATGAGCAGTTCTTC

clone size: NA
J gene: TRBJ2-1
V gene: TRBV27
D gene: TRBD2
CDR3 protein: CASNPGPGLGSYNEQFF
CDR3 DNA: TGTGCCAGCAACCCTGGACCGGGACTAGGCTCCTACAATGAGCAGTTCTTC

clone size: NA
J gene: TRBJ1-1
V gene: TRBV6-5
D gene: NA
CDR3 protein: CASSYGGGLAEAFF
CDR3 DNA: TGTGCCAGCAGTTACGGGGGGGGCCTCGCTGAAGCTTTCTTT

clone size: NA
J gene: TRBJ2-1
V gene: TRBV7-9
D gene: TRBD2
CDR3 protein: CASSSFVGLAGLNEQFF
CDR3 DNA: TGTGCCAGCAGCTCCTTCGTTGGCCTAGCGGGACTCAATGAGCAGTTCTTC

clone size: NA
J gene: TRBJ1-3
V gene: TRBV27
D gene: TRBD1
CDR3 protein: CASRLTGAGNTIYF
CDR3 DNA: TGTGCCAGCAGGTTGACAGGGGCTGGAAACACCATATATTTT

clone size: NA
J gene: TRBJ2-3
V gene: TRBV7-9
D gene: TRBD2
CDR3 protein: CASSLAGGPVDTQYF
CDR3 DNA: TGTGCCAGCAGCTTAGCGGGAGGGCCTGTAGATACGCAGTATTTT

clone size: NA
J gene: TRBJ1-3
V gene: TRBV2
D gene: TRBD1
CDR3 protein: CAKTGTGGNTIYF
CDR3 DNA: TGTGCCAAAACCGGGACAGGGGGAAACACCATATATTTT

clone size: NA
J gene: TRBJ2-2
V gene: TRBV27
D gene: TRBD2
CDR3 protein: CASSSTPSGRVTGELFF
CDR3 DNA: TGTGCCAGCAGTTCAACTCCTAGCGGGAGGGTCACCGGGGAGCTGTTTTTT

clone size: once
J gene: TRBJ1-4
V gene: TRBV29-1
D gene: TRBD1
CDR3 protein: CSVREGTGEKLFF
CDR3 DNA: TGCAGCGTCAGGGAGGGGACAGGCGAAAAACTGTTTTTT

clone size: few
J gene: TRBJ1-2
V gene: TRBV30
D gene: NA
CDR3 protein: CASSSGQLYGYTF
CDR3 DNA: TGTGCTTCCTCGTCCGGACAGCTCTATGGCTACACCTTC

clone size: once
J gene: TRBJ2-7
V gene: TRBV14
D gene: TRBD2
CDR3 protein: CASSQGGLAGGGGYEQYF
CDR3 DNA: TGTGCCAGCAGCCAAGGTGGTCTAGCGGGAGGAGGAGGGTACGAGCAGTACTTC

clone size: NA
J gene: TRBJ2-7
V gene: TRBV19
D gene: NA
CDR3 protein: CASSAQKPYEQYF
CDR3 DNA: TGTGCCAGTAGTGCCCAGAAACCCTACGAGCAGTACTTC

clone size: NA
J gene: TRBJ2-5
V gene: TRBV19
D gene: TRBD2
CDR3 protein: CASSGGGFYGETQYF
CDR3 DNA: TGTGCCAGTAGTGGGGGGGGATTCTACGGAGAGACCCAGTACTTC

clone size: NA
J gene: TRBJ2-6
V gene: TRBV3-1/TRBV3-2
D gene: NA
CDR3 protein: CASRGSGANVLTF
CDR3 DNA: TGTGCCAGCCGGGGGTCTGGGGCCAACGTCCTGACTTTC

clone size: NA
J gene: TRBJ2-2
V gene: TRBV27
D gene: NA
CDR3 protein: CASSTRLRIETGELFF
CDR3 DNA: TGTGCCAGCAGTACTAGGCTAAGAATTGAAACCGGGGAGCTGTTTTTT

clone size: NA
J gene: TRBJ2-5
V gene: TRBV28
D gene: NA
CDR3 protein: CASSVVWADYSQETQYF
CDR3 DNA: TGTGCCAGCAGCGTTGTGTGGGCGGACTACTCACAAGAGACCCAGTACTTC

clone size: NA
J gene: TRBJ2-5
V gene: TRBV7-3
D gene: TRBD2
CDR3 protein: CASSSREGETQYF
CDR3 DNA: TGTGCCAGCAGCTCGAGGGAGGGGGAGACCCAGTACTTC

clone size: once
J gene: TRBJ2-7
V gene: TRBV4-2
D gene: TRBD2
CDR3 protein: CASSQAHGRTSGSYEQYF
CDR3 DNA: TGTGCCAGCAGCCAAGCCCATGGGCGGACTAGCGGGAGTTACGAGCAGTACTTC

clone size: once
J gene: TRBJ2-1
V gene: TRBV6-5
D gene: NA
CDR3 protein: CASSDRTTYNEQFF
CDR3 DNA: TGTGCCAGCAGCGACAGGACCACTTACAATGAGCAGTTCTTC

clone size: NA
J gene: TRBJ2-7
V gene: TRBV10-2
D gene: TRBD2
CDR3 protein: CASTGLAGRYEQYF
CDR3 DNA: TGCGCCAGCACCGGACTAGCGGGTCGCTACGAGCAGTACTTC

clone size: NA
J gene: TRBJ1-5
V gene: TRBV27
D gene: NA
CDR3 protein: CASGLSNQPQHF
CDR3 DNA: TGTGCCAGCGGCTTGTCCAATCAGCCCCAGCATTTT

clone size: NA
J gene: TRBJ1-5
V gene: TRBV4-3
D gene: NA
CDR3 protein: CASSQDQGQPQHF
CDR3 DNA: TGCGCCAGCAGCCAAGATCAGGGTCAGCCCCAGCATTTT

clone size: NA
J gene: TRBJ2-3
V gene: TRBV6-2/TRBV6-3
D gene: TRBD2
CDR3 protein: CASSYTTSGTSTDTQYF
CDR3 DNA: TGTGCCAGCAGTTATACGACTAGCGGGACTAGCACAGATACGCAGTATTTT

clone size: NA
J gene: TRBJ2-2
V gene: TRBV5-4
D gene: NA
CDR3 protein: CASSFETGELFF
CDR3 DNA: TGTGCCAGCAGCTTTGAGACCGGGGAGCTGTTTTTT

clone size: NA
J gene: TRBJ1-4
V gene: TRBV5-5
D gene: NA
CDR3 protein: CASSDQTGRQGKLFF
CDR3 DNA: TGTGCCAGCAGCGACCAGACAGGCCGGCAGGGAAAACTGTTTTTT

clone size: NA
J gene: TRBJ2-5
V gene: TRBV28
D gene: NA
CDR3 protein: CASSLSGPYQETQYF
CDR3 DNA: TGTGCCAGCAGTTTATCAGGTCCATACCAAGAGACCCAGTACTTC

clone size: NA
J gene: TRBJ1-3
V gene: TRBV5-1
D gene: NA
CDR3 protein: CASSRLGTHPGNTIYF
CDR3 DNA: TGCGCCAGCAGCCGCTTGGGCACCCATCCTGGAAACACCATATATTTT

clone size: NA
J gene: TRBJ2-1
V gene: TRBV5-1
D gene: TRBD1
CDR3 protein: CASSLVAGGSYNEQFF
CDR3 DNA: TGCGCCAGCAGCTTGGTGGCAGGGGGTTCCTACAATGAGCAGTTCTTC

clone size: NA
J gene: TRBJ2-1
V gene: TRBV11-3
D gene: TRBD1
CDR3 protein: CASSFGQGSYNEQFF
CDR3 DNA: TGTGCCAGCAGCTTCGGACAGGGCTCCTACAATGAGCAGTTCTTC

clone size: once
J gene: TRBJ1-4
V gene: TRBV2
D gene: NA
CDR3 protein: CASRENNRARLFF
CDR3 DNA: TGTGCCAGCAGGGAGAATAACAGGGCTAGACTGTTTTTT

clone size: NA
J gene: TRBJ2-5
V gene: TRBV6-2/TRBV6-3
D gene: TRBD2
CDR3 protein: CASSYVGLAVVETQYF
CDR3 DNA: TGTGCCAGCAGTTACGTGGGACTAGCGGTTGTAGAGACCCAGTACTTC

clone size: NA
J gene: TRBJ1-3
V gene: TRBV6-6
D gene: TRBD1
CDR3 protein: CASSPTQGASISGNTIYF
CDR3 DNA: TGTGCCAGCAGTCCTACTCAGGGGGCGTCTATCTCTGGAAACACCATATATTTT